The clone carrying this TCR beta chain was recorded a few times. The sample originates from a study of cytomegalovirus exposure and HLA in healthy donors. This CDR3 region has 16 residues. Germline V lookup: CDR1 MGHRA, CDR2 YSYEKL. V shed 4 bases and J shed 3 bases, with 18 bases lying between them. The PCR was carried out with 60 Vbeta primers and 13 Jbeta primers. Sequencing was performed with immunoSEQ multiplex PCR; in TCRdb, only in-frame clones are kept and a portion is missing. Seen here are around 130,000 clones, over 8% observed once, and the top ten hold 5.5%. The chain recombines TRBV4-1 with TRBJ2-5; tentative D call: TRBD2 (5 bases). The sample taken for sequencing was PBMCs. This clonotype was obtained from a man between 40 and 49 years old in good health and CMV-seronegative. The CDR3 DNA reads as TGCGCCAGCAGCCGGTTCGAGGACTTGGTAGAAGAGACCCAGTACTTC. It translates to CASSRFEDLVEETQYF.